These T cell receptor beta chains were read from a single sample in a study of early T cells in non-severe SARS-CoV-2 infection. TCRdb reanalysed the 5' RACE reads using MiXCR and keeps one entry per CDR3 protein. The table includes roughly 75,000 distinct CDR3 sequences, about 11% detected once. The sequencing sample was made of whole blood. The receptors here all came from an adult who was a healthcare worker with PCR-confirmed SARS-CoV-2 infection or an uninfected control (not recorded which). The CDR3 runs from the conserved cysteine through the conserved F or W. Each record gives: J gene, D gene, clone size, V gene, CDR3 DNA, CDR3 protein. The D gene is left open where the match is weak. Expanded clones get a size class; other rows say once, few or many, or leave the size out.

TRBJ1-1 | - | few | TRBV2 | TGTGCCAGCATTAGGACAGATTTGAACACTGAAGCTTTCTTT | CASIRTDLNTEAFF
TRBJ2-3 | - | few | TRBV2 | TGTGCCAGCAGTGATCGGGACAACACAGATACGCAGTATTTT | CASSDRDNTDTQYF
TRBJ1-6 | TRBD1 | few | TRBV30 | TGTGCCTGGAAGGGACAGGGGGTGTCACCCCTCCACTTT | CAWKGQGVSPLHF
TRBJ1-2 | TRBD1 | many | TRBV7-6 | TGTGCCAGCAGCGAGACAGGGGGCGGGATCTATGGCTACACCTTC | CASSETGGGIYGYTF
TRBJ1-2 | - | many | TRBV7-9 | TGTGCCAGCAGTCCCGCCTATGGCTACACCTTC | CASSPAYGYTF
TRBJ1-1 | - | many | TRBV12-3/TRBV12-4 | TGTGCCAGCACCTTAGCGATGGGCACTGAAGCTTTCTTT | CASTLAMGTEAFF
TRBJ1-2 | - | few | TRBV2 | TGTGCCAGCAGTGAAGGGGGGGCACAGTCAGTATCCTATGGCTACACCTTC | CASSEGGAQSVSYGYTF
TRBJ1-2 | TRBD1 | few | TRBV4-2 | TGTGCCAGCAGACAAACAGGGGGAGTTTTGTATGGCTACACCTTC | CASRQTGGVLYGYTF
TRBJ2-1 | - | many | TRBV29-1 | TGCAGCGTTGAGGGCAGGGGCAATGAGCAGTTCTTC | CSVEGRGNEQFF
TRBJ2-5 | TRBD2 | many | TRBV6-2/TRBV6-3 | TGTGCCAGCAGTTACTCGGCAGCGGGGTTGCAAGAGACCCAGTACTTC | CASSYSAAGLQETQYF
TRBJ2-5 | TRBD2 | - | TRBV25-1 | TGTGCCAGCAGTGAATATTCGGGGGGGAGGGAGACCCAGTACTTC | CASSEYSGGRETQYF
TRBJ1-4 | - | few | TRBV7-9 | TGTGCCAGCAGCAACCGCCCGGCAGTGGGGGAAAAACTGTTTTTT | CASSNRPAVGEKLFF
TRBJ2-5 | - | many | TRBV12-3/TRBV12-4 | TGTGCCAGCAGTTTAGTCTCCGGGACGATGGGGACCCAGTACTTC | CASSLVSGTMGTQYF
TRBJ1-1 | - | many | TRBV5-5 | TGTGCCAGCAGCCCCCGGACAGCCACTAACACTGAAGCTTTCTTT | CASSPRTATNTEAFF
TRBJ2-5 | - | many | TRBV7-6 | TGTGCCAGCAGCTTAGGTGGTCGGGTTGCTCAGGGGACCCAGTACTTC | CASSLGGRVAQGTQYF
TRBJ2-3 | TRBD2 | few | TRBV7-9 | TGTGCCAGCAGCGGTTGGACTAGCGGGGGGTCGATTTCTAGCACAGATACGCAGTATTTT | CASSGWTSGGSISSTDTQYF
TRBJ1-2 | - | few | TRBV19 | TGTGCCACCACACCTGGGGGAACCGACTATGGCTACACCTTC | CATTPGGTDYGYTF
TRBJ1-5 | - | many | TRBV19 | TGTGCCAGTAGTATACGGGTATCCAATCAGCCCCAGCATTTT | CASSIRVSNQPQHF
TRBJ2-6 | - | - | TRBV5-5 | TGTGCCAGCAGCCCGCAGAGTACCGGGGCCAACGTCCTGACTTTC | CASSPQSTGANVLTF
TRBJ2-7 | - | - | TRBV5-1 | TGCGCCAGCAGCTTGGGTTGGGACACTCTCTACGAGCAGTACTTC | CASSLGWDTLYEQYF
TRBJ2-7 | - | many | TRBV5-1 | TGCGCCAGCAGCTCTCAGCAGGCCCTTTCCTACGAGCAGTACTTC | CASSSQQALSYEQYF
TRBJ1-1 | TRBD1 | few | TRBV19 | TGTGCCAGAAACAGGGGAAGGAACACTGAAGCTTTCTTT | CARNRGRNTEAFF
TRBJ1-3 | - | many | TRBV6-6 | TGTGCCAGCAGTTCACCGGCGGGAAACACCATATATTTT | CASSSPAGNTIYF
TRBJ2-3 | TRBD1 | many | TRBV3-1 | TGTGCCAGCAGACTCAGGCAGGGGGCTGCAGATACGCAGTATTTT | CASRLRQGAADTQYF
TRBJ1-6 | - | - | TRBV7-8 | TGTGCCAGCAGCTTAGCCAGAACCTATAATTCACCCCTCCACTTT | CASSLARTYNSPLHF
TRBJ2-7 | - | few | TRBV11-3 | TGTGCCAGCAGCTTAGGAGCTAGCGCGGACGAGCAGTACTTC | CASSLGASADEQYF
TRBJ1-6 | - | - | TRBV7-6 | TGTGCCAGCAGCCAAGCTCGGGGGCCTTTGGATTCACCCCTCCACTTT | CASSQARGPLDSPLHF
TRBJ2-5 | - | few | TRBV4-3 | TGCGCCAGCAGCCAAGATTATCGGCGACAAGAGACCCAGTACTTC | CASSQDYRRQETQYF
TRBJ2-3 | - | few | TRBV29-1 | TGCAGCGTTCGGGACAACACAGATACGCAGTATTTT | CSVRDNTDTQYF
TRBJ2-1 | - | many | TRBV11-3 | TGTGCCAGCAGCTTAGTGGCAGGGGCCAATGAGCAGTTCTTC | CASSLVAGANEQFF
TRBJ2-2 | - | - | TRBV11-3 | TGTGCCAGCAGCCTACGGAGGGACGGGGACGGGGAGCTGTTTTTT | CASSLRRDGDGELFF
TRBJ2-3 | TRBD2 | - | TRBV12-5 | TGTGCTAGTGGGACTAGCGGGGCCGCAGATACGCAGTATTTT | CASGTSGAADTQYF
TRBJ1-2 | - | few | TRBV6-2/TRBV6-3 | TGTGCCAGCAGAGTTCATACTAACTATGGCTACACCTTC | CASRVHTNYGYTF
TRBJ2-7 | TRBD1 | many | TRBV18 | TGTGCCAGCTCGGGGGGACAGGAGCAAAACGAGCAGTACTTC | CASSGGQEQNEQYF
TRBJ1-1 | - | - | TRBV14 | TGTGCCAGCAGCCAAGTTAGGGCGGCCACTGAAGCTTTCTTT | CASSQVRAATEAFF
TRBJ2-3 | - | few | TRBV6-5 | TGTGCCAGCAGGCCCGTCGATGGGGCAGATACGCAGTATTTT | CASRPVDGADTQYF
TRBJ2-5 | - | - | TRBV24-1 | TGTGCCACCAGTGTAGGGCTAGAAGAGGGGGAGACCCAGTACTTC | CATSVGLEEGETQYF
TRBJ1-1 | - | - | TRBV12-3/TRBV12-4 | TGTGCCAGCAGTTTAGTGCGGAGAGGCGCGACTGAAGCTTTCTTT | CASSLVRRGATEAFF
TRBJ2-4 | TRBD1 | - | TRBV19 | TGTGCCAGTAGGCGACAGGGGATTGGGGCCAAAAACATTCAGTACTTC | CASRRQGIGAKNIQYF
TRBJ2-6 | - | many | TRBV5-4 | TGTGCCAGCAGCTTGCTTAGACAGTCCCGCTCTGGGGCCAACGTCCTGACTTTC | CASSLLRQSRSGANVLTF